This T cell receptor (beta chain) originates from a study of T-cell memory formation after mild COVID-19. Study background: Largely, the TCR clusters proved donor specific.

Using constant-segment primers, 5'RACE produced TCR alpha and TCR beta cDNA libraries carrying sample barcodes and UMIs. Each CDR3 protein gets one entry after TCRdb re-called the 5' RACE reads with MiXCR. The sample yields roughly 510,000 distinct CDR3 sequences, 15% to 20% seen once. In regard to this clonotype: Antigen: not known.

The CDR3 is 15 residues long. The V and J ends lost 2 bases and 1 base respectively, with 9 bases between them. Broader study findings: Day 15 to 85 contracting clones showed balanced CD4/CD8; later expanders leaned CD4+. Day 37-peaking second-wave clones had unconfirmed SARS-CoV-2 specificity.

This receptor was taken from an adult woman who had mild COVID-19 (a few samples of this study predate the infection). Cell type and time point are not known. V gene TRBV12-3 or TRBV12-4 combines with J gene TRBJ1-5; unclear D gene. Sequenced sample: PBMCs or a T cell subset sorted from them (not recorded which). In nucleotides, the CDR3 is TGTGCCAGCAGTTTATCCCCGGAGAGCAATCAGCCCCAGCATTTT. Its protein product is CASSLSPESNQPQHF.